This entry describes one T cell receptor (beta chain). Its antigen is still unknown. These data originate in a study of cytomegalovirus exposure and HLA in healthy donors. Study-wide points: DRB1 had the most TCR associations and HLA-C the fewest, a later analysis found, with rates varying by HLA locus.

The CDR3 extends over 15 amino acids. V trimming: 4 bases; J trimming: 8 bases; junction bases outside the gene matches: 10. From germline, CDR1 is LGHNA and CDR2 YNFKEQ. Vbeta (60) and Jbeta (13) primers were used in the PCR. Only in-frame clones appear in the TCRdb table, and some are missing; sequencing was by immunoSEQ multiplex PCR. The sample contains 150,000 to 180,000 clones, 80% of which appear only once. This receptor was taken from a young man in good health and CMV-seropositive. The gene calls are TRBV4-2 and TRBJ2-1; 8 bases agree with TRBD2. Sequencing was carried out using PBMCs. The CDR3 DNA follows: TGTGCCAGCAGCCCTTTTTCGGGAGGGGACGATGAGCAGTTCTTC. Amino acid sequence: CASSPFSGGDDEQFF.